This T cell receptor (beta chain) was identified in a study of blood T cell repertoires in COVID-19. On the study more broadly: Italy, Spain and the United States were the sources of the convalescent and acute COVID-19 samples. PBMCs, B-cell-depleted T cells, or T cells provided the cDNA or gDNA that made up the material.

As handled by the study authors: Scientists estimated how many nucleated cells there were by amplifying reference gene primers. TCRdb's table, derived via immunoSEQ multiplex PCR, lists solely in-frame clones and lacks some. V and J calls and clone size follow that table, whereas D and trimming were derived from the DNA. The repertoire holds under 200,000 clones, with 80% to 95% as singletons. The CDR3 sequence is 17 residues long. Germline V gene data show CDR1 as LGHDT and CDR2 as YNNKEL (reference sequence). The V gene end was trimmed by 0 bases and the J gene end by 4 bases; junction bases not matched to a gene: 8.

The chain is built from TRBV3-1 (or the pseudogene TRBV3-2) and TRBJ2-1, with 8 bases lining up with TRBD1. The TCR comes from a man aged 50-59 years with acute or convalescent COVID-19. Specimen: peripheral blood. CDR3 protein: CASSQENRGIRYNEQFF. In DNA, the CDR3 is TGTGCCAGCAGCCAAGAAAACAGGGGGATACGGTACAATGAGCAGTTCTTC.